The entry below describes one TCR beta chain. The antigen is undetermined. At the Johns Hopkins FTIC core, DNA taken from cultured CD4+ T cells was sequenced by way of the Oncomine TCR Beta short-read assay. Genomic DNA was isolated from CD4+ T cells that had been cultured. MiXCR was run by TCRdb on the PCR reads, yielding one entry per CDR3 protein. The sample gives some 10,000 distinct CDR3 sequences, about 35% of which show up once; roughly a fifth is in the top ten. This sample is part of a study of vaccination and CD4 T cells after COVID-19. The study's findings and limits: Convalescent patient numbers were relatively low, with no early post-infection timepoints.

The treatment: roughly 10-day PBMC culture with coronavirus spike peptide pools or control peptides (ViraFEST assay). Samples of CD4+ T cells were obtained from the unexposed donor before the COVID-19 pandemic (2011-2018). Germline CDR1 and CDR2: MNHEY and SMNVEV (reference sequence). The J segment lost 3 bases and the V segment lost 6 bases, leaving 5 bases of the junction unmatched. The CDR3 consists of 13 residues. The V and J genes are TRBV27 and TRBJ2-7; TRBD1 aligns across 7 bases. The sample was CD4+ T cells from blood, cultured in vitro. The TCR was taken from a human donor in good health. CDR3 sequence (DNA): TGTGCCAGCAGCCGACAGGGCCTCTACGAGCAGTACTTC. The encoded protein is CASSRQGLYEQYF.